The 29 T cell receptor beta chains presented below share a single source sample, sequenced in a study of CD8 T cells in ankylosing spondylitis. A single record per CDR3 protein comes from TCRdb applying MiXCR to the 5' RACE reads. The sample has around 33,000 distinct CDR3 sequences; 5.5% to 8% are singletons. Sequenced: blood, either unsorted or a sorted T cell fraction (not recorded which). These receptors were obtained from a male donor with ankylosing spondylitis or in good health (not recorded which).

This clonotype showed up many times. The DNA of the CDR3 is TGTGCCAGCAGTTTGGGGACTCACTCCTACGAGCAGTACTTC. Translated, it gives CASSLGTHSYEQYF. The chain employs TRBV6-5 and TRBJ2-7, with D possibly matching TRBD2 (6 bases). This CDR3 spans 14 amino acids. Deletions cut 4 bases from V and 0 bases from J, with 10 bases between. Per germline, CDR1 MNHEY and CDR2 SVGAGI.

The V gene is TRBV5-4, the J gene TRBJ2-3; no reliable D call. The V gene's germline CDR1 is SGHNT and CDR2 YYREEE (reference sequence). Deletions cut 5 bases from V and 2 bases from J, with 9 bases between. CDR3 length: 13 residues. The CDR3 is CASSFTTTDTQYF. The CDR3 nucleotides are TGTGCCAGCAGTTTTACTACCACAGATACGCAGTATTTT.

A few counts support this clonotype. This chain joins TRBV11-2 and TRBJ2-3, with 8 bases that match TRBD2. Germline CDR1 SGHAT, CDR2 FQNNGV. CDR3 length: 15 amino acids. Unmatched junction bases numbered 5, after V lost 2 bases and J lost 4 bases. In nucleotides, the CDR3 is TGTGCCAGCAGCTTAATGGGACTAGTTTCAGATACGCAGTATTTT. Its protein is CASSLMGLVSDTQYF.

This clonotype was detected ten times or more. The V call is TRBV20-1, the J call TRBJ2-1; 10 bases agree with TRBD2. CDR1 and CDR2 (germline): DFQATT, SNEGSKA (reference sequence). CDR3 length: 18 residues. V lost 4 bases and J lost 2; bases outside the gene matches: 14. CDR3 region: CSAIRQAGGPSTYNEQFF. The CDR3 DNA sequence: TGCAGTGCTATTAGGCAAGCGGGAGGGCCGTCGACCTACAATGAGCAGTTCTTC.

This clonotype was counted between two and nine times. The CDR3 here is CAWSVGQRGDTQYF. CDR3 in DNA: TGTGCCTGGAGTGTGGGGCAGAGGGGCGATACGCAGTATTTT. V is TRBV30 and J is TRBJ2-3, with D tentatively TRBD1 or TRBD2 (5 bases each). The CDR3 has 14 residues. Trimming cost V 0 bases and J 6 bases, with 13 bases left between them. Per the germline V gene, CDR1 is GTSNPN and CDR2 is SVGIG (reference sequence). Looking up the rest from reference TRBV30 and TRBJ2-3 gives the full variable domain: SQTIHQWPATLVQPVGSPLSLECTVEGTSNPNLYWYRQAAGRGLQLLFYSVGIGQISSEVPQNLSASRPQDRQFILSSKKLLLSDSGFYLCAWSVGQRGDTQYFGPGTRLTVL.

This clonotype was found many times. CDR3 residues: CASSYSGQRTETQYF. The CDR3 DNA is TGTGCCAGCAGTTACTCGGGACAGCGCACGGAGACCCAGTACTTC. The chain combines TRBV12-3 or TRBV12-4 with TRBJ2-5; 7 bases align to TRBD1. The junction had 10 bases not matched to a gene; V was cut back by 4 bases and J by 5 bases. The CDR3 is 15 residues long.

This clonotype was recorded many times. The V call is TRBV18, the J call TRBJ2-1; 9 positions agree with TRBD2. The CDR3 consists of 16 residues. Germline-derived CDR1 and CDR2 are KGHSH and LQKENI. With V trimmed by 2 bases and J by 6 bases, 8 bases remained unmatched. The CDR3: CASSPSLVAGANEQFF. DNA of the CDR3: TGTGCCAGCTCACCAAGCTTGGTAGCGGGGGCCAATGAGCAGTTCTTC.

Many counts were recorded for this clonotype. The chain links TRBV20-1 to TRBJ2-7; TRBD2 agrees at 11 bases. The J segment lost 6 bases and the V segment lost 6 bases, leaving 10 bases of the junction unmatched. This CDR3 is 14 amino acids long. CDR1 and CDR2 (germline): DFQATT, SNEGSKA (reference sequence). CDR3 sequence: CSAEPASGGTEQYF. CDR3 in DNA: TGCAGTGCGGAACCCGCTAGCGGGGGGACCGAGCAGTACTTC.

This clonotype was seen only a few times. The rearrangement joins TRBV7-2 to TRBJ1-6; a weak D match, TRBD1 (5 bases). The CDR3 consists of 15 residues. Trimming removed 1 base from V and 6 bases from J, with 10 bases in between. Germline V gives CDR1 SGHTA, CDR2 FQGNSA. CDR3 nucleotides: TGTGCCAGCAGCTTAGTGGGACCGCCTAATTCACCCCTCCACTTT. The encoded protein is CASSLVGPPNSPLHF.

This clonotype showed up many times. V and J are TRBV5-1 and TRBJ1-1; D is possibly TRBD1 (5 bases). The V and J ends lost 0 bases and 11 bases respectively, with 14 bases between them. The CDR3 contains 13 residues. The V gene's germline CDR1 is SGHRS and CDR2 YFSETQ. CDR3 sequence reads: CASSLVAGMSAFF. The CDR3 DNA follows: TGCGCCAGCAGCTTGGTGGCAGGGATGTCGGCTTTCTTT.

This clonotype appeared many times. V gene TRBV27 combines with J gene TRBJ2-1; possibly TRBD1 or TRBD2 for D (5 bases each). CDR1 is MNHEY, CDR2 SMNVEV, per germline (reference sequence). The CDR3 totals 17 residues. V lost 8 bases to trimming and J lost 0 bases, with 20 bases between them. CDR3 sequence (DNA): TGTGCCAGCCGAGCCGGGACCTACGGTAGCTCCTACAATGAGCAGTTCTTC. This sequence encodes CASRAGTYGSSYNEQFF.

This clonotype was recorded many times. The chain carries TRBV2 and TRBJ2-7; possibly TRBD1 for D (5 bases). This CDR3 is 14 amino acids long. With 7 bases removed from V and 2 bases from J, the gap between germline ends came to 15 bases. The germline V gene encodes CDR1 SNHLY and CDR2 FYNNEI. Written as DNA, the CDR3 is TGTGCCAGCATCAGGACATACGGAACCTACGAGCAGTACTTC. Translated: CASIRTYGTYEQYF.

This clonotype has at least ten counts. CDR3 coding DNA: TGCGCCAGCAGCTCTGGTCCCGGGACTAGCGACACCGGGGAGCTGTTTTTT. Residues: CASSSGPGTSDTGELFF. V and J are TRBV5-1 and TRBJ2-2, with TRBD2 identical over 10 bases. Germline V gene lookup returns CDR1 SGHRS and CDR2 YFSETQ. This CDR3 comprises 17 residues. The trim removed 3 bases at V and 3 bases at J, leaving 8 bases unmatched. The entire variable domain, with the rest obtained from reference TRBV5-1 and TRBJ2-2, is as follows: KAGVTQTPRYLIKTRGQQVTLSCSPISGHRSVSWYQQTPGQGLQFLFEYFSETQRNKGNFPGRFSGRQFSNSRSEMNVSTLELGDSALYLCASSSGPGTSDTGELFFGEGSRLTVL.

This clonotype was seen many times. The V and J genes are TRBV5-1 and TRBJ2-7; no clear D gene. V was cut by 0 bases and J by 0 bases, with 10 bases left in between. Germline-derived CDR1 and CDR2 are SGHRS and YFSETQ. This CDR3 is 15 amino acids long. The CDR3: CASSLGGSSSYEQYF. The CDR3 DNA sequence: TGCGCCAGCAGCTTGGGCGGCTCCAGCTCCTACGAGCAGTACTTC.

Relative to its sample, this clonotype is medium-sized. J is TRBJ2-7 and V is TRBV12-3 or TRBV12-4; 8 positions agree with TRBD1. The CDR3 runs 16 residues. V was clipped by 5 bases and J by 7 bases; unmatched bases: 16. The CDR3 DNA reads as TGTGCCAGCAGTACTCTCAGGGGGGCAGGGGGCCGGGAGCAGTACTTC. It translates to CASSTLRGAGGREQYF.

This clonotype is categorized as medium-sized. The chain joins TRBV5-1 to TRBJ2-2; 10 bases agree with TRBD2. Germline-derived CDR1 and CDR2 are SGHRS and YFSETQ. Losses at the gene ends were 4 bases for V and 4 bases for J; bases not matched to a gene: 4. This CDR3 has 15 amino acids. The CDR3 DNA follows: TGCGCCAGCAGCGCATCTAGCGGGAGCACCGGGGAGCTGTTTTTT. It translates to CASSASSGSTGELFF.

This clonotype came up many times. The CDR3 coding sequence is TGTGCCAGCAGCTCCCGGACAGGGGACCACTACGAGCAGTACTTC. Its protein is CASSSRTGDHYEQYF. V gene TRBV11-2 combines with J gene TRBJ2-7; TRBD1 matches at 9 bases. The CDR3 is made up of 15 amino acids. In germline, CDR1 is SGHAT, CDR2 FQNNGV. Germline trimming cut 4 bases from V and 3 bases from J; bases unmatched to any gene: 7. Drawing the rest from reference TRBV11-2 and TRBJ2-7, the complete variable domain is EAGVAQSPRYKIIEKRQSVAFWCNPISGHATLYWYQQILGQGPKLLIQFQNNGVVDDSQLPKDRFSAERLKGVDSTLKIQPAKLEDSAVYLCASSSRTGDHYEQYFGPGTRLTVT.

In its sample, this clonotype was seen many times. CDR3 sequence reads: CSARERGGELFF. CDR3 in DNA: TGCAGTGCTAGAGAAAGAGGCGGGGAGCTGTTTTTT. The chain couples TRBV20-1 to TRBJ2-2; D gene uncertain. This CDR3 contains 12 residues. CDR1 is DFQATT, CDR2 SNEGSKA, per germline (reference sequence). Trimming shortened V by 0 bases and J by 7 bases, and 6 bases separated the two germline ends.

This clonotype was picked up a small number of times. This rearrangement joins TRBV19 to TRBJ1-2; 7 bases are shared with TRBD1. The CDR3 loop spans 12 amino acids. Losses at the gene ends were 6 bases for V and 10 bases for J; bases not matched to a gene: 8. The germline V gene has CDR1 LNHDA and CDR2 SQIVND (reference sequence). CDR3: CASSPTGVDYTF. The CDR3 DNA sequence: TGTGCCAGTAGCCCTACAGGGGTGGACTACACCTTC.

Only a few counts were recorded for this clonotype. The genes are TRBV11-1 and TRBJ2-3, with 8 bases fitting TRBD1. Germline CDR1 reads SGHAT; CDR2 reads FQDESV (reference sequence). The length of the CDR3 is 16 residues. V shed 5 bases and J 0 bases; nucleotides not matched to a gene: 7. The chain's CDR3 is CASSGRTGRSTDTQYF. The CDR3 DNA sequence: TGTGCCAGCAGCGGGCGGACAGGGAGGAGCACAGATACGCAGTATTTT.

This clonotype has ten or more counts. The chain uses TRBV5-1 and TRBJ1-2, with D perhaps matching TRBD1 (6 bases). The V end was cut by 3 bases, the J end by 6 bases, with 12 bases between. The CDR3 sequence is 13 residues long. The germline gives CDR1 SGHRS, CDR2 YFSETQ. DNA of the CDR3: TGCGCCAGCAGCTGGGGGCCTGGTGATGGCTACACCTTC. This sequence encodes CASSWGPGDGYTF.

The sample holds many counts of this clonotype. The J gene is TRBJ2-7, the V gene TRBV20-1; D ambiguous. V lost 6 bases to trimming and J lost 3 bases, with 9 bases between them. The CDR3 runs to 11 residues. The germline V gene encodes CDR1 DFQATT and CDR2 SNEGSKA (reference sequence). The CDR3 region is CSATDGYEQYF. In DNA, the CDR3 is TGCAGTGCGACGGACGGCTACGAGCAGTACTTC.

This clonotype was counted many times. The chain has TRBV5-1 and TRBJ2-1; 16 bases match TRBD2. The trim removed 3 bases at V and 0 bases at J, leaving 12 bases unmatched. The germline gives CDR1 SGHRS, CDR2 YFSETQ. This CDR3 contains 21 residues. CDR3: CASSSLPPGLAGGSSYNEQFF. Here the CDR3 DNA reads TGCGCCAGCAGCTCCCTTCCTCCGGGACTAGCGGGAGGGAGCTCCTACAATGAGCAGTTCTTC.

This clonotype was seen at least ten times. The rearrangement uses TRBV20-1 and TRBJ1-1, with TRBD1 identical over 8 bases. Germline trimming cut 6 bases from V and 1 base from J; bases unmatched to any gene: 16. There are 17 residues in the CDR3. Germline V gene sequence: CDR1 DFQATT, CDR2 SNEGSKA (reference sequence). The CDR3 loop is CSALTRAGGNRNTEAFF. Written as DNA, the CDR3 is TGCAGTGCACTTACGCGGGCAGGGGGCAATAGGAACACTGAAGCTTTCTTT.

This clonotype was seen ten or more times. This chain links TRBV7-8 with TRBJ1-1, with D tentatively TRBD1 (6 bases). This CDR3 is 15 amino acids long. CDR1 and CDR2 (germline): SGHVS, FQNEAQ. Trimming took off 4 bases at V and 1 base at J, with 13 bases between the two ends. DNA for the CDR3: TGTGCCAGCAGCTCCACCCCGACAGGGAACACTGAAGCTTTCTTT. Translated: CASSSTPTGNTEAFF.

This clonotype was observed once. At one end the junction does not follow the germline gene, possibly because of a read error. CDR3 residues: CSGGTGGSYDYTF. The CDR3 bases are TGCAGCGGGGGGACAGGGGGCTCTTATGACTACACCTTC. J is TRBJ1-2 and V is TRBV29-1, with 12 bases matching TRBD1. The CDR3 loop spans 13 amino acids. Germline assignment: CDR1 SQVTM and CDR2 ANQGSEA.

At least ten counts were recorded for this clonotype. The V call is TRBV6-2 or TRBV6-3, the J call TRBJ2-5; no clear D gene. This CDR3 spans 13 amino acids. Between the trimmed V and J ends, which lost 2 bases and 3 bases, there was a span of 7 bases. CDR1 and CDR2 (germline): MNHEY, SVGEGT. The CDR3 loop reads CASSYVPEETQYF. Here the CDR3 DNA reads TGTGCCAGCAGTTACGTTCCCGAAGAGACCCAGTACTTC.

This clonotype was observed at least ten times. The chain recombines TRBV12-3 or TRBV12-4 with TRBJ2-7; TRBD1 might be the D (5 bases). Trimming took off 7 bases at V and 3 bases at J, with 13 bases between the two ends. This CDR3 is built from 13 residues. CDR3 loop: CASTPDTVYEQYF. The CDR3 bases are TGTGCCAGCACCCCGGACACAGTCTACGAGCAGTACTTC.

This clonotype was seen a few times. V and J are TRBV7-6 and TRBJ2-2, with a possible D match to TRBD1 (5 bases). The CDR3 runs to 14 residues. The ends were cut back, 6 bases at V and 1 base at J, with 9 bases in the middle. Per germline, CDR1 SGHVS and CDR2 FNYEAQ. CDR3 coding DNA: TGTGCCAGCAGTCGGCAGGGGAACACCGGGGAGCTGTTTTTT. Translation: CASSRQGNTGELFF.